This TCR beta chain was captured by sequencing in a study of PD-1 blockade in classical Hodgkin lymphoma. Overall study findings and caveats: Nivolumab initiation under 1 year post-ASCT meant exclusion. TCR diversity in CD4+, not CD8+, cells rose significantly by C4D1.

Every patient was affected by relapse after autologous stem cell transplantation, while exposure to brentuximab vedotin was not uniform. Classification of best responses gave complete response, partial response or progressive disease. Repertoires were generated with immunoSEQ multiplex PCR, while TCRdb's copy carries only in-frame clones and drops some. The profile shows approximately 41,000 clones, 86% of them singletons. This clone was found once. Its target is unknown. The sequences come from peripheral blood mononuclear cells (PBMCs), collected before the second cycle of nivolumab. The sequence derives from a human donor with classical Hodgkin lymphoma.

Written as DNA, the CDR3 is TGTGCCAGCAGCCAAGAGGACCAGTACAATGAGCAGTTCTTC. Amino acids: CASSQEDQYNEQFF. The chain carries TRBV4-2 and TRBJ2-1; D call uncertain. The CDR3 runs 14 residues. Trimming cost V 0 bases and J 4 bases, with 7 bases left between them. Germline V CDR1 and CDR2: LGHNA, YNFKEQ.